These 32 T cell receptor beta chains were sequenced from one sample in a study of glioma-infiltrating T cells. Amplification of TCR alpha and beta CDR3 regions from RNA used iRepertoire nested multiplex PCR. TCRdb fed the multiplex PCR reads into MiXCR, producing one record per CDR3 protein. This table holds around 140,000 distinct CDR3 sequences, about two fifths found once. The sequenced material came from glioma tissue, nonneoplastic brain tissue, or PBMCs (not recorded which). The source is a human donor with low-grade glioma or glioblastoma, undergoing nonglioma brain surgery, or in good health (not recorded which).

CDR3 residues: CASAWGAATSTDTQYF. The CDR3 coding sequence is TGTGCCAGCGCCTGGGGCGCAGCAACTAGCACAGATACGCAGTATTTT. The J gene is TRBJ2-3, the V gene TRBV27; tentative D call: TRBD1 (5 bases). V was clipped by 8 bases and J by 0 bases, with 18 bases between them. The germline gives CDR1 MNHEY, CDR2 SMNVEV (reference sequence). The CDR3 totals 16 residues.

A few counts support this clonotype. This chain joins TRBV28 and TRBJ1-5; perhaps TRBD1 as D (6 bases). The germline V gene encodes CDR1 MDHEN and CDR2 SYDVKM. Trimming took 6 bases from V and 2 from J, leaving 14 bases between them. The CDR3 extends over 15 amino acids. For the CDR3, the DNA is TGTGCCAGCAGGCAAACAGGGCTTGGCAATCAGCCCCAGCATTTT. It specifies CASRQTGLGNQPQHF.

This clonotype has a handful of counts. CDR3 loop: CASSTPGKGYEQFF. The CDR3 coding sequence is TGTGCCAGCAGTACCCCAGGGAAAGGGTATGAGCAGTTCTTC. The rearrangement links TRBV6-1 to TRBJ2-1; D is possibly TRBD1 (5 bases). The germline CDR1 and CDR2 sequences are MNHNS and SASEGT. The CDR3 length is 14 residues. The germline V and J ends were trimmed by 5 bases and 8 bases, with 16 bases remaining between them.

The chain uses TRBV4-3 and TRBJ1-2; D uncertain. V was clipped by 0 bases and J by 4 bases, with 9 bases between them. Germline CDR1 reads LGHNA; CDR2 reads YSLEER. This CDR3 has 14 amino acids. The CDR3 protein is CASSQDRQAYGYTF. The CDR3 DNA reads as TGCGCCAGCAGCCAAGATCGGCAGGCCTATGGCTACACCTTC.

The sample holds one count of this clonotype. This sequence joins TRBV7-6 and TRBJ2-6, with D hard to call. CDR1 is SGHVS, CDR2 FNYEAQ, per germline. The CDR3 totals 16 residues. The ends were cut back, 0 bases at V and 4 bases at J, with 10 bases in the middle. In DNA form, the CDR3 reads TGTGCCAGCAGCTTAGCAGCCGCCAACGGGGCCAACGTCCTGACTTTC. It codes for CASSLAAANGANVLTF.

This clonotype was seen many times. The chain uses TRBV7-2 and TRBJ1-1; 9 positions match TRBD1. V was pared by 5 bases and J by 0 bases, with 4 bases of the junction left unmatched. The germline CDR1 and CDR2 sequences are SGHTA and FQGNSA. This CDR3 comprises 15 residues. The CDR3 nucleotides read TGTGCCAGCAGCCGGACAGGGGTGTTGAACACTGAAGCTTTCTTT. Its protein product is CASSRTGVLNTEAFF.

This clonotype was recorded a few times. The genes are TRBV4-2 and TRBJ2-2, with unresolved D. Germline-derived CDR1 and CDR2 are LGHNA and YNFKEQ. The CDR3 contains 14 residues. V lost 5 bases, J lost 5 bases, and 12 bases lay in between. DNA of the CDR3: TGTGCCAGCAGCGCCGGGTCTCTGACCGGGGAGCTGTTTTTT. It translates to CASSAGSLTGELFF.

The J gene is TRBJ1-2, the V gene TRBV2, with D possibly matching TRBD1 (5 bases). CDR3 length equals 15 residues. Germline CDR1 SNHLY, CDR2 FYNNEI. Trimming left V 6 bases short and J 4 bases short, with 18 bases between. The chain's CDR3 is CASSPLGVLRYGYTF. The CDR3 region has the DNA TGTGCCAGCAGCCCTCTAGGGGTTTTGCGCTATGGCTACACCTTC.

The V call is TRBV27, the J call TRBJ1-1; 8 bases agree with TRBD1. Germline CDR1 is MNHEY and CDR2 is SMNVEV (reference sequence). The length of the CDR3 is 15 residues. Unmatched junction bases numbered 7, after V lost 6 bases and J lost 1 base. The CDR3: CASSRQGQANTEAFF. Written as DNA, the CDR3 is TGTGCCAGCAGCCGTCAGGGACAGGCGAACACTGAAGCTTTCTTT.

This chain uses TRBV7-6 with TRBJ2-1, with TRBD2 identical over 10 bases. Trimming removed 1 base from V and 2 bases from J; junction bases left unmatched: 2. The CDR3 totals 16 residues. Per the germline V gene, CDR1 is SGHVS and CDR2 is FNYEAQ. As DNA, the CDR3 is TGTGCCAGCAGCTTAGGTACTAGCGGGACCTACAATGAGCAGTTCTTC. Translation: CASSLGTSGTYNEQFF.

The sample holds many counts of this clonotype. The chain recombines TRBV6-1 with TRBJ2-3; D not resolved. Trimming pared 1 base from V and 5 bases from J, leaving 1 base between. CDR1 is MNHNS, CDR2 SASEGT, per germline. The CDR3 is made up of 11 amino acids. CDR3 coding DNA: TGTGCCAGCAGTGAAGTAGATACGCAGTATTTT. Amino acid sequence: CASSEVDTQYF.

The chain employs TRBV12-3 or TRBV12-4 and TRBJ2-3, with 10 nucleotides matching TRBD2. Trimming took 6 bases from V and 6 from J; bases not matched to a gene: 12. The CDR3 spans 16 residues. The CDR3 DNA reads TGTGCCAGCAGAAAGTACAGCGGGGGGGTTCGGGATACGCAGTATTTT. It encodes CASRKYSGGVRDTQYF.

The sample holds a few counts of this clonotype. The chain recombines TRBV12-3 or TRBV12-4 with TRBJ2-1, with 8 bases identical to TRBD2. The ends lost 6 bases at V and 7 bases at J; junction bases unmatched: 11. The CDR3 is made up of 15 amino acids. CDR3: CASSPSGGAWNEQFF. CDR3 sequence (DNA): TGTGCCAGCAGCCCGTCCGGGGGGGCCTGGAATGAGCAGTTCTTC.

The chain joins TRBV7-2 to TRBJ2-1, with D uncertain. This CDR3 is 14 amino acids long. Trimming removed 6 bases from V and 6 bases from J, with 15 bases in between. Germline V gives CDR1 SGHTA, CDR2 FQGNSA. The CDR3 coding sequence is TGTGCCAGCAGATTAACATTGGTTGCCAATGAGCAGTTCTTC. Translation gives CASRLTLVANEQFF. The complete variable domain, with remaining parts taken from reference TRBV7-2 and TRBJ2-1, reads GAGVSQSPSNKVTEKGKDVELRCDPISGHTALYWYRQSLGQGLEFLIYFQGNSAPDKSGLPSDRFSAERTGGSVSTLTIQRTQQEDSAVYLCASRLTLVANEQFFGPGTRLTVL.

This clonotype was detected ten times or more. V and J are TRBV6-2 or TRBV6-3 and TRBJ2-5; D is possibly TRBD1 (6 bases). CDR1 and CDR2 (germline): MNHEY, SVGEGT. V gave up 5 bases and J gave up 9 bases, with 13 bases separating them. CDR3 size: 12 residues. CDR3 nucleotide sequence: TGTGCCAGCAGTCCGCAGGGGCAGGCCCAGTACTTC. Amino acids: CASSPQGQAQYF.

This clonotype showed up just once. A clone one base away is much larger, so this may be a read error. This chain joins TRBV27 and TRBJ1-5; D remains unclear. The CDR3 is 13 amino acids. Germline V CDR1 and CDR2: MNHEY, SMNVEV (reference sequence). V lost 8 bases to trimming and J lost 3 bases, with 11 bases between them. The CDR3 DNA reads TGTGCCAGCCCATTGGGTTTCAATCAGCCCCAGCATTTT. Protein sequence: CASPLGFNQPQHF.

The rearrangement uses TRBV6-1 and TRBJ2-7, with D perhaps TRBD1 or TRBD2 (5 bases each). V shed 5 bases and J shed 3 bases, with 17 bases lying between them. CDR1 is MNHNS and CDR2 is SASEGT in the germline V gene. CDR3 length: 15 residues. In DNA, the CDR3 is TGTGCCAGCAGTTCCGACATAGGGACGGGCTACGAGCAGTACTTC. It specifies CASSSDIGTGYEQYF.

In the case of this clonotype: Germline and junction disagree at one end, which may indicate a read error. The chain recombines TRBV7-2 with TRBJ2-7, with 9 positions matching TRBD1. The CDR3 loop spans 16 amino acids. Germline CDR1 reads SGHTA; CDR2 reads FQGNSA. The CDR3: CASSLISGQGPYEQYF. CDR3 coding DNA: TGTGCCAGCAGCTTAATCTCGGGACAGGGACCCTACGAGCAGTATTTC.

The rearrangement uses TRBV3-1 and TRBJ1-1; D not resolved. This CDR3 region has 13 residues. Trimming left V 6 bases short and J 1 base short, with 9 bases between. Germline loops: CDR1 LGHDT, CDR2 YNNKEL (reference sequence). The CDR3 region is CASSRSENTEAFF. The CDR3, as DNA: TGTGCCAGCAGTCGATCCGAGAACACTGAAGCTTTCTTT.

The chain couples TRBV28 to TRBJ1-4; 8 bases fit TRBD1. The trim removed 3 bases at V and 6 bases at J, leaving 3 bases unmatched. This CDR3 is built from 14 residues. Germline CDR1 reads MDHEN; CDR2 reads SYDVKM. CDR3 protein: CASSFRTGYEKLFF. CDR3 coding DNA: TGTGCCAGCAGTTTCCGGACAGGGTATGAAAAACTGTTTTTT.

The sample holds a few counts of this clonotype. CDR3 DNA: TGCAGCGTTGAACACGCGGCTTATAATGGCTACACCTTC. Protein product: CSVEHAAYNGYTF. The chain links TRBV29-1 to TRBJ1-2, with D unresolved. In germline, CDR1 is SQVTM, CDR2 ANQGSEA. CDR3 length equals 13 residues. Trimming took off 2 bases at V and 6 bases at J, with 13 bases between the two ends.

This chain joins TRBV6-2 or TRBV6-3 and TRBJ2-7; 8 bases agree with TRBD1. V gave up 2 bases and J gave up 3 bases; unmatched junction bases: 6. CDR1 is MNHEY, CDR2 SVGEGT, per germline. The CDR3 runs 15 residues. The CDR3 sequence: CASSYPRTGSYEQYF. The DNA for the CDR3 is TGTGCCAGCAGTTACCCCCGGACAGGGAGCTACGAGCAGTACTTC.

This chain links TRBV12-3 or TRBV12-4 with TRBJ1-1; perhaps TRBD1 as D (6 bases). The CDR3 covers 16 residues. V dropped 6 bases and J dropped 0 bases, with 17 bases sitting between them. CDR3: CASSWGALGMNTEAFF. CDR3 coding DNA: TGTGCCAGCAGCTGGGGGGCCCTAGGCATGAACACTGAAGCTTTCTTT.

The table lists this clonotype with a few counts. V usage is TRBV7-9 and J usage is TRBJ1-3; no reliable D call. The V gene lost 4 bases and the J gene lost 4 bases, with 5 bases spanning the gap. Germline CDR1 is SEHNR and CDR2 is FQNEAQ (reference sequence). This CDR3 is built from 12 residues. The CDR3 sequence is CASSSYGNTIYF. CDR3 nucleotide sequence: TGTGCCAGCAGCTCATACGGAAACACCATATATTTT.

This clonotype was found a few times. The gene calls are TRBV29-1 and TRBJ2-1; TRBD1 aligns across 9 bases. Germline CDR1 is SQVTM and CDR2 is ANQGSEA. V shed 7 bases, J shed 8 bases, and the junction held 6 bases outside the gene matches. The CDR3 totals 12 residues. The CDR3 DNA is TGCAGCGCCGCACAGGGGGCGGATGAGCAGTTCTTC. Protein sequence: CSAAQGADEQFF.

The chain is built from TRBV11-2 and TRBJ2-5; 8 bases fit TRBD2. The CDR3 is made up of 15 amino acids. Germline CDR1 is SGHAT and CDR2 is FQNNGV. V gave up 2 bases and J gave up 2 bases; unmatched junction bases: 4. The CDR3 loop is CASSLYTSGQETQYF. CDR3 sequence (DNA): TGTGCCAGCAGCTTATACACTAGCGGACAAGAGACCCAGTACTTC.

The rearrangement links TRBV6-2 or TRBV6-3 to TRBJ2-5; 8 nucleotides align to TRBD2. Unmatched junction bases numbered 8, after V lost 4 bases and J lost 4 bases. Germline values: CDR1 MNHEY, CDR2 SVGEGT. This CDR3 is 15 amino acids long. The CDR3 protein is CASSCSSAGGETQYF. The DNA for the CDR3 is TGTGCCAGCAGTTGCTCGTCGGCGGGAGGAGAGACCCAGTACTTC.

This clonotype was recorded many times. The chain employs TRBV15 and TRBJ2-3; D perhaps matches TRBD2 (6 bases). Germline values: CDR1 LNHNV, CDR2 YYDKDF (reference sequence). The CDR3 covers 14 residues. Deletions cut 6 bases from V and 4 bases from J, with 14 bases between. CDR3 in amino acids: CATSRDWKADTQYF. For the CDR3, the DNA is TGTGCCACCAGTCGGGACTGGAAGGCAGATACGCAGTATTTT.

This clonotype was observed a few times. The chain is built from TRBV25-1 and TRBJ1-1; D gene uncertain. Trimming removed 10 bases at V and 1 base at J, with 7 bases between. Germline V gene data show CDR1 as MGHDK and CDR2 as SYGVNS. The CDR3 contains 11 residues. The CDR3 loop reads CATVRNTEAFF. CDR3 sequence (DNA): TGTGCCACTGTGAGGAACACTGAAGCTTTCTTT.

This clonotype was detected only a few times. This chain connects TRBV6-1 to TRBJ2-7; D tentatively fits TRBD1 or TRBD2 (6 bases each). CDR1 MNHNS and CDR2 SASEGT come from the germline V gene. Trimming left V 7 bases short and J 4 bases short, with 17 bases between. The CDR3 totals 14 residues. CDR3 in DNA: TGTGCCAGCACACGGGGGCCGACGACGTACGAGCAGTACTTC. This encodes CASTRGPTTYEQYF.

This rearrangement joins TRBV4-2 to TRBJ2-7, with TRBD2 identical over 9 bases. This CDR3 is built from 16 residues. Germline CDR1 LGHNA, CDR2 YNFKEQ. After removal of 5 bases from V and 5 bases from J, the junction contained 13 bases not matched to a gene. The CDR3 sequence is CASSLTGVSGSHEQYF. DNA of the CDR3: TGTGCCAGCAGCTTAACGGGGGTTAGCGGGAGTCACGAGCAGTACTTC.

V usage is TRBV14 and J usage is TRBJ1-4; D is undetermined. This CDR3 is 15 amino acids long. V dropped 4 bases and J dropped 7 bases, with 16 bases sitting between them. Looked up from germline, CDR1 is SGHDN and CDR2 is FVKESK. CDR3 residues: CASSPRGRVSEKLFF. CDR3 coding DNA: TGTGCCAGCAGCCCTCGCGGGCGAGTGAGTGAAAAACTGTTTTTT.